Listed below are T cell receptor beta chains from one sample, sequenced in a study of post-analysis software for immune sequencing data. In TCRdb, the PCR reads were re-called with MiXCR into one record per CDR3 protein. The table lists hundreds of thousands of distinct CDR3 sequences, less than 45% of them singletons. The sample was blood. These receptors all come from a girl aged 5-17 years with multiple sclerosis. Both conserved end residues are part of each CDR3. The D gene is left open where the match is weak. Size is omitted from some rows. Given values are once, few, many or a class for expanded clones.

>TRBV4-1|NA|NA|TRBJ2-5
TGCGCCAGCAGCCAAAAGACCCTAAACCCAGAGACCCAGTACTTC
CASSQKTLNPETQYF
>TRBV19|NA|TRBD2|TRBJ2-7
TGTGCCAGTAGTATGCTAGCGGGAAACTACGAGCAGTACTTC
CASSMLAGNYEQYF
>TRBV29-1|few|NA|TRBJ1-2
TGCAGCGTTGAGGCCCGGGGGGATGGCTACACCTTC
CSVEARGDGYTF
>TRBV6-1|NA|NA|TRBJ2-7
TGTGCCAGCAGTGCCTGGGGTAGCGCTTACGAGCAGTACTTC
CASSAWGSAYEQYF
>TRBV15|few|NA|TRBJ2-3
TGTGCCACCAGCAGAGAGTGGGCAGGGGTGGCAGATACGCAGTATTTT
CATSREWAGVADTQYF
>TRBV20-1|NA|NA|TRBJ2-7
TGCAGTGCTAGAGGGCCCGCCTTCTACGAGCAGTACTTC
CSARGPAFYEQYF
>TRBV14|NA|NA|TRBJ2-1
TGTGCCAGCAGCCAAGGATTAGCGTGGAATGAGCAGTTCTTC
CASSQGLAWNEQFF
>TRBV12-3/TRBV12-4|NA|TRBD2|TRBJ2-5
TGTGCCAGCAGGTTAGCGGGCGGCAGCCAAGAGACCCAGTACTTC
CASRLAGGSQETQYF
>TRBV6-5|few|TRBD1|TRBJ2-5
TGTGCCAGCAGTTACGACAGGGCCCAAGAGACCCAGTACTTC
CASSYDRAQETQYF
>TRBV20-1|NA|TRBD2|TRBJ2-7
TGCAGTGCTTTTAATCCTAGCGGGAGAATCGGCAATGAGCAGTACTTC
CSAFNPSGRIGNEQYF
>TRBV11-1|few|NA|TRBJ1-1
TGTGCCAGCAGCGCCCAACAGGGGAACACTGAAGCTTTCTTT
CASSAQQGNTEAFF
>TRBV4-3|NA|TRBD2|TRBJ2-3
TGCGCCAGCAGCCGCACCGGGACTAGCGTAGGAGATACGCAGTATTTT
CASSRTGTSVGDTQYF
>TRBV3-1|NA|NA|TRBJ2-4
TGTGCCAGCAGTACAGGGCTTTTGGCCAAAAACATTCAGTACTTC
CASSTGLLAKNIQYF
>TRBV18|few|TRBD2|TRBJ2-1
TGTGCCAGCTCACCATTCTTAGCGGGAGAGGTGAATGAGCAGTTCTTC
CASSPFLAGEVNEQFF
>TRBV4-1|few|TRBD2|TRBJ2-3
TGCGCCAGCAGCCAAGAGGGACTAGCGGGATGGAATACGCAGTATTTT
CASSQEGLAGWNTQYF
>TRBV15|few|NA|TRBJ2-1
TGTGCCACCAGCAGAGCCGTCCCGGCGGTGGGCACTTTCTACAATGAGCAGTTCTTC
CATSRAVPAVGTFYNEQFF
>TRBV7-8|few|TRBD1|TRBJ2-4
TGTGCCAGCAGCTTCGACAGGGTAGCCAAAAACATTCAGTACTTC
CASSFDRVAKNIQYF